The source of this TCR beta chain is a study of breast tumors, draining lymph nodes, adjacent tissues. There are many counts of this clonotype. Antigen specificity is unknown. V lost 2 bases and J lost 7, with 12 bases in between. Germline loops: CDR1 MNHNS, CDR2 SASEGT. The CDR3 has 13 amino acids. TCRdb re-derived calls from the multiplex PCR reads in MiXCR, one entry per CDR3 protein. This table has roughly 130,000 distinct CDR3 sequences, just under 20% appearing once. Study findings and constraints: Tumors had less TCR diversity than lymph nodes, more than nontumor tissue. That most tumor T cells come from lymph nodes remained unproven. Data fit most tumor T cells coming from lymph node, expanding in tumor. Luminal-like breast cancer showed significantly greater tumor-nontumor repertoire similarity than basal-like breast cancer did.

Breast cancer patients provided tissue from their axillary draining lymph nodes. This clonotype was obtained from a female donor with breast cancer. Some clones in this sample may be carry-over from other donors' samples. The chain joins TRBV6-1 to TRBJ2-7; perhaps D is TRBD1 or TRBD2 (7 bases each). The material sequenced was axillary lymph node tissue. The CDR3 here is CASSENRGGEQYF. CDR3 nucleotide sequence: TGTGCCAGCAGTGAAAACAGGGGAGGGGAGCAGTACTTC.